These 22 T cell receptor beta chains originate from one sample sequenced in a study of blood T cells in healthy people across ages. Next came a second PCR, run for about 7 to 12 cycles, which used a sample-barcoded 5' primer along with a J-beta primer mix. TCRdb re-called the 5' RACE reads with MiXCR, one entry per CDR3 protein. In the table there are about 1.1 million distinct CDR3 sequences, more than 30% of which are singletons. The sequenced sample consisted of blood. Receptors were obtained from a man aged 18 to 29 in good health.

The chain uses TRBV13 and TRBJ1-1, with a weak D call TRBD1 (5 bases). Trimming pared 2 bases from V and 11 bases from J, leaving 21 bases between. Germline values: CDR1 PRHDT, CDR2 FYEKMQ (reference sequence). The CDR3 covers 15 residues. Here the CDR3 DNA reads TGTGCCAGCAGCTTATTTTCAGGTAGTCAGGGTATTGCTTTCTTT. Protein: CASSLFSGSQGIAFF. The entire variable domain, with the rest obtained from reference TRBV13 and TRBJ1-1, is as follows: AAGVIQSPRHLIKEKRETATLKCYPIPRHDTVYWYQQGPGQDPQFLISFYEKMQSDKGSIPDRFSAQQFSDYHSELNMSSLELGDSALYFCASSLFSGSQGIAFFGQGTRLTVV.

This clonotype was seen more than once but under ten times. This sequence joins TRBV21-1 and TRBJ1-5; TRBD1, as called in the table, went unchecked against the DNA. TRBV21-1 is a pseudogene. The CDR3 length is 14 residues. The DNA of the CDR3 is TGTGCCAGCAGCAAAAGAGGAAGGGGTCAGCCCCAGCATTTT. Residues: CASSKRGRGQPQHF.

This chain uses TRBV6-2 or TRBV6-3 with TRBJ2-2; D tentatively reads TRBD1 or TRBD2 (6 bases each). The CDR3 has 13 residues. Germline values: CDR1 MNHEY, CDR2 SVGEGT. V lost 8 bases, J lost 3 bases, and 10 bases lay in between. The CDR3 DNA follows: TGTGCCAGCGGAGGGGGGTACACCGGGGAGCTGTTTTTT. This sequence encodes CASGGGYTGELFF.

The chain carries TRBV20-1 and TRBJ2-2; the match to TRBD1 covers 10 bases. The CDR3 has 15 amino acids. From germline, CDR1 is DFQATT and CDR2 SNEGSKA (reference sequence). J was trimmed by 0 bases and V by 3 bases; bases with no gene match: 1. As DNA, the CDR3 is TGCAGTGCTAGGGGACAGGGGCCGAACACCGGGGAGCTGTTTTTT. Translation: CSARGQGPNTGELFF.

This clonotype has just a few counts. V gene TRBV12-3 or TRBV12-4 combines with J gene TRBJ2-5, with a possible D match to TRBD2 (5 bases). This CDR3 comprises 13 residues. Trimming removed 8 bases from V and 0 bases from J, with 10 bases in between. CDR3 region: CASGMDYQETQYF. CDR3 sequence (DNA): TGTGCCAGCGGCATGGACTACCAAGAGACCCAGTACTTC.

Regarding this clonotype: At one end the junction does not follow the germline gene, possibly because of a read error. The chain employs TRBV12-3 or TRBV12-4 and TRBJ1-2; a weak D match, TRBD1 (5 bases). The CDR3 is 13 residues long. This CDR3 reads CTSSFSGTYGYTF. The CDR3 region has the DNA TGTACCAGCAGCTTTTCCGGGACTTATGGCTACACCTTC.

The gene calls are TRBV6-6 and TRBJ1-5; possibly TRBD1 for D (5 bases). This CDR3 has 14 residues. V lost 0 bases and J lost 6, with 9 bases in between. The germline gives CDR1 MNHNY, CDR2 SVGAGI (reference sequence). The CDR3 reads CASSYSPGIQPQHF. CDR3 nucleotide sequence: TGTGCCAGCAGTTACTCGCCAGGGATTCAGCCCCAGCATTTT.

This clonotype was picked up many times. The chain links TRBV4-1 to TRBJ2-3; either TRBD1 or TRBD2 may fit D (5 bases each). From germline, CDR1 is MGHRA and CDR2 YSYEKL. Trimming stripped 3 bases from V and 5 bases from J, with 21 bases between. The CDR3 covers 17 residues. CDR3 loop: CASSQDRDLPTGDTQYF. Here the CDR3 DNA reads TGCGCCAGCAGCCAGGACCGGGACCTCCCGACCGGAGATACGCAGTATTTT.

This clonotype was counted only a few times. The V call is TRBV29-1, the J call TRBJ2-3; 10 bases match TRBD2. Trimming removed 7 bases from V and 2 bases from J; junction bases left unmatched: 9. The CDR3 contains 15 residues. CDR1 is SQVTM, CDR2 ANQGSEA, per germline. CDR3 DNA sequence: TGCAGCGCTCTAACTAGCGGGGTTTCCACAGATACGCAGTATTTT. Its translation is CSALTSGVSTDTQYF.

This clonotype was seen more than once but under ten times. The V gene is TRBV6-5, the J gene TRBJ2-7; 8 nucleotides line up with TRBD1. Trimming cost V 2 bases and J 1 base; bases outside gene matches: 4. This CDR3 is 15 amino acids long. Per germline, CDR1 MNHEY and CDR2 SVGAGI. The CDR3 DNA is TGTGCCAGCAGTTACGGACAGGGCACTTCCTACGAGCAGTACTTC. Protein: CASSYGQGTSYEQYF.

The genes are TRBV24-1 and TRBJ1-2, with D perhaps matching TRBD1 (5 bases). This CDR3 comprises 13 residues. Looked up from germline, CDR1 is KGHDR and CDR2 is SFDVKD. Trimming stripped 3 bases from V and 2 bases from J, with 6 bases between. The CDR3 sequence: CATSDGDNYGYTF. The CDR3, as DNA: TGTGCCACCAGTGATGGGGACAACTATGGCTACACCTTC.

This clonotype was recorded only once. The V call is TRBV6-5, the J call TRBJ2-7; D might be TRBD1 or TRBD2, each matching 5 bases. V was shortened by 2 bases and J by 2 bases, with 16 bases between the two germline ends. The CDR3 covers 16 residues. Germline V gene sequence: CDR1 MNHEY, CDR2 SVGAGI. The CDR3 sequence: CASSYVGTPGTYEQYF. In DNA, the CDR3 is TGTGCCAGCAGTTACGTTGGGACCCCAGGGACCTACGAGCAGTACTTC.

The chain recombines TRBV27 with TRBJ1-2; a weak D match, TRBD1 (5 bases). Germline lookup yields CDR1 MNHEY and CDR2 SMNVEV (reference sequence). Trimming took off 4 bases at V and 4 bases at J, with 10 bases between the two ends. CDR3 length: 13 amino acids. The DNA of the CDR3 is TGTGCCAGCAGTTCCGGACACCGCTATGGCTACACCTTC. This sequence encodes CASSSGHRYGYTF.

The chain couples TRBV4-3 to TRBJ1-2; TRBD1 might be the D (5 bases). The CDR3 runs 13 residues. Trimming took 0 bases from V and 7 from J, leaving 9 bases between them. Germline-derived CDR1 and CDR2 are LGHNA and YSLEER. This CDR3 reads CASSQERGAGYTF. The CDR3 DNA reads TGCGCCAGCAGCCAAGAACGGGGCGCTGGCTACACCTTC.

The chain links TRBV9 to TRBJ2-1, with D maybe TRBD2 (6 bases). V dropped 6 bases and J dropped 5 bases, with 12 bases sitting between them. Germline V gives CDR1 SGDLS, CDR2 YYNGEE. The CDR3 totals 13 residues. The CDR3 nucleotides are TGTGCCAGCAATAACGGCGGGGACAATGAGCAGTTCTTC. Protein: CASNNGGDNEQFF. The whole variable domain, remainder taken from reference TRBV9 and TRBJ2-1, is DSGVTQTPKHLITATGQRVTLRCSPRSGDLSVYWYQQSLDQGLQFLIQYYNGEERAKGNILERFSAQQFPDLHSELNLSSLELGDSALYFCASNNGGDNEQFFGPGTRLTVL.

In this sample, this clonotype turned up a few times. The chain carries TRBV9 and TRBJ2-3, with TRBD2 matching 8 bases. Trimming cost V 1 base and J 4 bases; bases outside gene matches: 2. The CDR3 covers 14 residues. Per the germline V gene, CDR1 is SGDLS and CDR2 is YYNGEE. The CDR3 sequence: CASSVSLAADTQYF. CDR3 nucleotide sequence: TGTGCCAGCAGCGTATCACTAGCGGCAGATACGCAGTATTTT.

The rearrangement joins TRBV20-1 to TRBJ1-2, with a weak D call TRBD1 (6 bases). Germline V gene sequence: CDR1 DFQATT, CDR2 SNEGSKA (reference sequence). The CDR3 has 14 residues. V was cut by 4 bases and J by 3 bases, with 15 bases left in between. This CDR3 is CSAIPGAGHYGYTF. As DNA, the CDR3 is TGCAGTGCTATCCCAGGGGCAGGCCACTATGGCTACACCTTC.

The V gene is TRBV7-2, the J gene TRBJ2-1; 10 bases match TRBD2. The J call may be incorrect, as the DNA end agrees better with TRBJ2-7. Germline lookup yields CDR1 SGHTA and CDR2 FQGNSA. The CDR3 has 19 residues. CDR3: CASSLSSGGYRSSYNEQYF. In nucleotides, the CDR3 is TGTGCCAGCAGCCTAAGTAGCGGGGGGTACCGTAGCTCCTACAATGAGCAGTACTTC.

The rearrangement joins TRBV20-1 to TRBJ2-7; 9 bases match TRBD1. The J segment lost 0 bases and the V segment lost 6 bases, leaving 6 bases of the junction unmatched. The length of the CDR3 is 14 residues. Germline V CDR1 and CDR2: DFQATT, SNEGSKA (reference sequence). In DNA, the CDR3 is TGCAGTGCGGTGGACAGGGGACGCTCCTACGAGCAGTACTTC. Translating it yields CSAVDRGRSYEQYF.

This chain joins TRBV25-1 and TRBJ1-1, with 7 bases matching TRBD1. J gave up 4 bases and V 4 bases, and 12 bases lay outside the gene matches. This CDR3 contains 16 residues. Germline V CDR1 and CDR2: MGHDK, SYGVNS. The CDR3 DNA reads as TGTGCCAGCAGTGCGCCGATGAGGGGGCGGGGCACTGAAGCTTTCTTT. This gives the protein CASSAPMRGRGTEAFF.

This clonotype was detected only a few times. The chain uses TRBV9 and TRBJ1-1; D uncertain. The CDR3 extends over 14 amino acids. Germline assignment: CDR1 SGDLS and CDR2 YYNGEE. Between the trimmed V and J ends, which lost 4 bases and 1 base, there was a span of 11 bases. In DNA form, the CDR3 reads TGTGCCAGCAGCCGACATACAGAGAACACTGAAGCTTTCTTT. This sequence encodes CASSRHTENTEAFF.

This clonotype showed up just a few times. This chain joins TRBV12-3 or TRBV12-4 and TRBJ1-1; D is ambiguous. The V end lost 5 bases, the J end lost 0 bases, and 13 bases lay between the germline ends. The CDR3 contains 15 residues. The CDR3 here is CASSTYSGMNTEAFF. Here the CDR3 DNA reads TGTGCCAGCAGTACATACTCGGGAATGAACACTGAAGCTTTCTTT.